The rows below give T cell receptor beta chains drawn from one sample of a study of blood T cell repertoires in COVID-19. Libraries were prepared by immunoSEQ multiplex PCR; TCRdb keeps only in-frame clonotypes and omits some of them. The table has about 290,000 clones, around 86% seen once. Input material: peripheral blood. These receptors were collected from a woman between 25 and 40 years old with active or convalescent COVID-19. Each CDR3 is given with its conserved first and last residue. Fields, in order: CDR3 protein, CDR3 DNA, V gene, clone size, J gene, D gene. D genes are given only for firm matches. Clone size appears in some rows only: once, few, many, or a class for an expanded clone.

CDR3 protein: CASSPQGSNVLTF
CDR3 DNA: TGTGCCAGCTCACCACAGGGGTCCAACGTCCTGACTTTC
V gene: TRBV18
clone size: -
J gene: TRBJ2-6
D gene: -

CDR3 protein: CASSLGRGIGETQYF
CDR3 DNA: TGTGCCAGTAGCCTTGGAAGGGGTATCGGAGAGACCCAGTACTTC
V gene: TRBV19
clone size: -
J gene: TRBJ2-5
D gene: -

CDR3 protein: CASSLRDFGQPQHF
CDR3 DNA: TGTGCCAGCAGCTTACGTGACTTTGGTCAGCCCCAGCATTTT
V gene: TRBV7-3
clone size: -
J gene: TRBJ1-5
D gene: -

CDR3 protein: CASSLDTFYGYTF
CDR3 DNA: TGTGCCAGCAGCCTGGACACTTTCTATGGCTACACCTTC
V gene: TRBV12-3/TRBV12-4
clone size: -
J gene: TRBJ1-2
D gene: -

CDR3 protein: CASSTGVANYGYTF
CDR3 DNA: TGTGCCAGCAGTACAGGGGTAGCTAACTATGGCTACACCTTC
V gene: TRBV28
clone size: -
J gene: TRBJ1-2
D gene: TRBD1

CDR3 protein: CAISESASGGRETQYF
CDR3 DNA: TGTGCCATCAGTGAGTCGGCTAGCGGGGGTCGGGAGACCCAGTACTTC
V gene: TRBV10-3
clone size: -
J gene: TRBJ2-5
D gene: TRBD2

CDR3 protein: CASSQRQGEANVLTF
CDR3 DNA: TGTGCCAGCAGCCAGCGACAGGGCGAGGCCAACGTCCTGACTTTC
V gene: TRBV5-4
clone size: -
J gene: TRBJ2-6
D gene: TRBD1

CDR3 protein: CASSPLRGGGDTQYF
CDR3 DNA: TGTGCCAGCAGCCCCCTTCGGGGGGGCGGAGATACGCAGTATTTT
V gene: TRBV7-2
clone size: -
J gene: TRBJ2-3
D gene: TRBD2

CDR3 protein: CASNLKRLAGGETQYF
CDR3 DNA: TGTGCCAGCAACTTAAAGCGGCTAGCGGGGGGGGAGACCCAGTACTTC
V gene: TRBV7-2
clone size: -
J gene: TRBJ2-5
D gene: TRBD2

CDR3 protein: CSASYRDRGGPEAFF
CDR3 DNA: TGCAGTGCTAGTTACCGGGACAGGGGAGGGCCTGAAGCTTTCTTT
V gene: TRBV20-1
clone size: -
J gene: TRBJ1-1
D gene: TRBD1

CDR3 protein: CAWSLGTGWQETQYF
CDR3 DNA: TGTGCCTGGAGCCTAGGGACAGGATGGCAAGAGACCCAGTACTTC
V gene: TRBV30
clone size: once
J gene: TRBJ2-5
D gene: TRBD1

CDR3 protein: CAWQQGENTEAFF
CDR3 DNA: TGTGCCTGGCAGCAGGGGGAGAACACTGAAGCTTTCTTT
V gene: TRBV30
clone size: -
J gene: TRBJ1-1
D gene: TRBD1

CDR3 protein: CASSGGLAGVDTQYF
CDR3 DNA: TGTGCCAGCAGCGGGGGACTAGCGGGGGTCGATACGCAGTATTTT
V gene: TRBV11-1
clone size: -
J gene: TRBJ2-3
D gene: TRBD2

CDR3 protein: CSGGGGTGEINEQYF
CDR3 DNA: TGCAGCGGCGGAGGTGGGACAGGGGAAATTAACGAGCAGTACTTC
V gene: TRBV29-1
clone size: -
J gene: TRBJ2-7
D gene: TRBD1

CDR3 protein: CASSQGLPGNTIYF
CDR3 DNA: TGCGCCAGCAGCCAGGGGTTGCCTGGAAACACCATATATTTT
V gene: TRBV5-1
clone size: -
J gene: TRBJ1-3
D gene: -

CDR3 protein: CASRGGYGYTF
CDR3 DNA: TGCGCCAGCAGGGGCGGGTATGGCTACACCTTC
V gene: TRBV5-1
clone size: -
J gene: TRBJ1-2
D gene: -

CDR3 protein: CASSPRLVPNNEQFF
CDR3 DNA: TGTGCCAGCTCACCAAGACTAGTACCGAACAATGAGCAGTTCTTC
V gene: TRBV18
clone size: -
J gene: TRBJ2-1
D gene: -

CDR3 protein: CASSQVTGSYGYTF
CDR3 DNA: TGTGCCAGCAGCCAGGTGACAGGGTCCTATGGCTACACCTTC
V gene: TRBV4-2
clone size: -
J gene: TRBJ1-2
D gene: TRBD1

CDR3 protein: CASSDRTGVGDTQYF
CDR3 DNA: TGTGCCAGCAGCGATAGGACAGGGGTGGGAGATACGCAGTATTTT
V gene: TRBV9
clone size: -
J gene: TRBJ2-3
D gene: TRBD1

CDR3 protein: CASRAGRFGEQYF
CDR3 DNA: TGTGCCAGCAGAGCGGGACGGTTTGGTGAGCAGTACTTC
V gene: TRBV6-5
clone size: -
J gene: TRBJ2-7
D gene: TRBD2

CDR3 protein: CASSEGRGGGYTF
CDR3 DNA: TGTGCCAGCAGTGAAGGCAGGGGCGGTGGCTACACCTTC
V gene: TRBV6-1
clone size: -
J gene: TRBJ1-2
D gene: -

CDR3 protein: CASSLIPGQGVKHEQFF
CDR3 DNA: TGTGCCAGCAGCCTGATACCGGGACAGGGTGTAAAACATGAGCAGTTCTTC
V gene: TRBV5-8
clone size: -
J gene: TRBJ2-1
D gene: TRBD1

CDR3 protein: CASSLTGDNYGYTF
CDR3 DNA: TGCGCCAGCAGCTTGACAGGGGATAACTATGGCTACACCTTC
V gene: TRBV5-1
clone size: once
J gene: TRBJ1-2
D gene: TRBD1

CDR3 protein: CASSLKGPHSYNEQFF
CDR3 DNA: TGCGCCAGCAGCTTAAAGGGGCCCCACTCCTACAATGAGCAGTTCTTC
V gene: TRBV5-1
clone size: -
J gene: TRBJ2-1
D gene: -

CDR3 protein: CASTFGQGGNTEAFF
CDR3 DNA: TGTGCCAGCACCTTCGGACAGGGGGGGAACACTGAAGCTTTCTTT
V gene: TRBV18
clone size: -
J gene: TRBJ1-1
D gene: TRBD1

CDR3 protein: CASSSSGTVEAFF
CDR3 DNA: TGCGCCAGCAGCTCATCCGGGACAGTAGAAGCTTTCTTT
V gene: TRBV5-1
clone size: -
J gene: TRBJ1-1
D gene: TRBD1

CDR3 protein: CAWARTGELFF
CDR3 DNA: TGTGCCTGGGCGAGAACCGGGGAGCTGTTTTTT
V gene: TRBV30
clone size: -
J gene: TRBJ2-2
D gene: -

CDR3 protein: CASSRQGSGYTF
CDR3 DNA: TGTGCCAGCAGCCGACAGGGCTCGGGCTACACCTTC
V gene: TRBV3-1/TRBV3-2
clone size: -
J gene: TRBJ1-2
D gene: TRBD1

CDR3 protein: CASSTGGAETQYF
CDR3 DNA: TGTGCCAGCAGCACAGGTGGGGCCGAGACCCAGTACTTC
V gene: TRBV28
clone size: -
J gene: TRBJ2-5
D gene: -

CDR3 protein: CASSRLAGAYEQYF
CDR3 DNA: TGCGCCAGCAGCCGACTAGCGGGAGCCTACGAGCAGTACTTC
V gene: TRBV10-2
clone size: -
J gene: TRBJ2-7
D gene: TRBD2

CDR3 protein: CAISDPGTGGRNQPQHF
CDR3 DNA: TGTGCCATCAGTGACCCGGGGACAGGGGGCAGAAATCAGCCCCAGCATTTT
V gene: TRBV10-3
clone size: -
J gene: TRBJ1-5
D gene: TRBD1

CDR3 protein: CASSIGVTEAFF
CDR3 DNA: TGTGCCAGTAGTATAGGCGTCACTGAAGCTTTCTTT
V gene: TRBV19
clone size: -
J gene: TRBJ1-1
D gene: -

CDR3 protein: CASSVQAGGAGYTF
CDR3 DNA: TGTGCCAGCAGCGTTCAAGCGGGTGGCGCGGGCTACACCTTC
V gene: TRBV9
clone size: -
J gene: TRBJ1-2
D gene: -

CDR3 protein: CASSQESGALAGSERYF
CDR3 DNA: TGCGCCAGCAGCCAAGAATCTGGAGCACTAGCAGGCAGCGAGCGGTACTTC
V gene: TRBV4-3
clone size: -
J gene: TRBJ2-7
D gene: -

CDR3 protein: CAWSWGVQEKLFF
CDR3 DNA: TGTGCCTGGAGTTGGGGGGTTCAGGAAAAACTGTTTTTT
V gene: TRBV30
clone size: -
J gene: TRBJ1-4
D gene: -

CDR3 protein: CASSDSEGSTQYF
CDR3 DNA: TGTGCCAGCAGTGACTCCGAGGGATCTACGCAGTATTTT
V gene: TRBV6-4
clone size: -
J gene: TRBJ2-3
D gene: -

CDR3 protein: CASSFGQEANYEQYF
CDR3 DNA: TGTGCCAGCAGCTTTGGACAGGAGGCCAACTACGAGCAGTACTTC
V gene: TRBV4-2
clone size: -
J gene: TRBJ2-7
D gene: TRBD1

CDR3 protein: CASSSVNTIYF
CDR3 DNA: TGCGCCAGCAGCTCCGTAAACACCATATATTTT
V gene: TRBV4-3
clone size: -
J gene: TRBJ1-3
D gene: -

CDR3 protein: CASSPVQQGVTDTQYF
CDR3 DNA: TGTGCCAGCTCACCTGTCCAACAAGGGGTCACAGATACGCAGTATTTT
V gene: TRBV18
clone size: -
J gene: TRBJ2-3
D gene: -

CDR3 protein: CATSGDWNDYGYTF
CDR3 DNA: TGTGCCACCAGCGGGGACTGGAACGACTATGGCTACACCTTC
V gene: TRBV15
clone size: -
J gene: TRBJ1-2
D gene: -

CDR3 protein: CASSLTGGAENEQFF
CDR3 DNA: TGCGCCAGCAGCTTGACAGGGGGCGCGGAAAATGAGCAGTTCTTC
V gene: TRBV5-1
clone size: -
J gene: TRBJ2-1
D gene: TRBD1

CDR3 protein: CASSLYSGGAEKDTQYF
CDR3 DNA: TGTGCCAGCAGCCTATATAGCGGGGGGGCCGAGAAAGATACGCAGTATTTT
V gene: TRBV7-2
clone size: few
J gene: TRBJ2-3
D gene: TRBD2

CDR3 protein: CASSQDSGGGGSEQFF
CDR3 DNA: TGCGCCAGCAGCCAAGACTCTGGCGGGGGGGGATCCGAGCAGTTCTTC
V gene: TRBV4-3
clone size: -
J gene: TRBJ2-1
D gene: TRBD2

CDR3 protein: CASSDSRYEQYF
CDR3 DNA: TGCGCCAGCAGTGACAGTCGCTACGAGCAGTACTTC
V gene: TRBV10-2
clone size: -
J gene: TRBJ2-7
D gene: -

CDR3 protein: CASSPRGGWELFF
CDR3 DNA: TGTGCCAGCAGCCCGCGAGGGGGCTGGGAGCTGTTTTTT
V gene: TRBV11-2
clone size: -
J gene: TRBJ2-2
D gene: TRBD1

CDR3 protein: CASEGGGATDTQYF
CDR3 DNA: TGTGCCAGCGAGGGCGGGGGGGCCACAGATACGCAGTATTTT
V gene: TRBV27
clone size: -
J gene: TRBJ2-3
D gene: TRBD2

CDR3 protein: CASSFPQTGGSNSPLHF
CDR3 DNA: TGTGCCAGCAGCTTCCCTCAGACAGGAGGTAGTAATTCACCCCTCCACTTT
V gene: TRBV5-4
clone size: -
J gene: TRBJ1-6
D gene: -

CDR3 protein: CASNIRRGGSGYTF
CDR3 DNA: TGTGCCAGCAACATCCGCAGGGGTGGATCCGGCTACACCTTC
V gene: TRBV28
clone size: -
J gene: TRBJ1-2
D gene: -

CDR3 protein: CASESVVYEQYF
CDR3 DNA: TGTGCCAGCGAGAGCGTTGTCTACGAGCAGTACTTC
V gene: TRBV6-5
clone size: -
J gene: TRBJ2-7
D gene: -

CDR3 protein: CASSPGTGVSGANVLTF
CDR3 DNA: TGTGCCAGCAGCCCCGGGACAGGGGTCTCTGGGGCCAACGTCCTGACTTTC
V gene: TRBV7-9
clone size: -
J gene: TRBJ2-6
D gene: TRBD1

CDR3 protein: CASSLGDYPTGELFF
CDR3 DNA: TGTGCCAGCAGCTTGGGGGACTATCCCACCGGGGAGCTGTTTTTT
V gene: TRBV7-9
clone size: -
J gene: TRBJ2-2
D gene: TRBD2

CDR3 protein: CASSQGPGGGGSDTQYF
CDR3 DNA: TGCGCCAGCAGCCAAGGACCTGGCGGGGGTGGCTCAGATACGCAGTATTTT
V gene: TRBV4-3
clone size: -
J gene: TRBJ2-3
D gene: TRBD2

CDR3 protein: CASSVSIAGGQPGELFF
CDR3 DNA: TGTGCCAGCAGCGTATCGATTGCGGGGGGGCAACCCGGGGAGCTGTTTTTT
V gene: TRBV9
clone size: -
J gene: TRBJ2-2
D gene: TRBD2

CDR3 protein: CASSLVLAGGNTGELFF
CDR3 DNA: TGTGCCAGCAGCTTAGTGCTAGCGGGGGGGAACACCGGGGAGCTGTTTTTT
V gene: TRBV7-6
clone size: -
J gene: TRBJ2-2
D gene: TRBD2

CDR3 protein: CASSQDQRNYNEQFF
CDR3 DNA: TGCGCCAGCAGCCAAGACCAGCGGAATTACAATGAGCAGTTCTTC
V gene: TRBV4-3
clone size: -
J gene: TRBJ2-1
D gene: -

CDR3 protein: CASSVRQGTNTGELFF
CDR3 DNA: TGTGCCAGCAGCGTAAGGCAGGGAACGAACACCGGGGAGCTGTTTTTT
V gene: TRBV9
clone size: once
J gene: TRBJ2-2
D gene: -

CDR3 protein: CASRRYGYTF
CDR3 DNA: TGTGCCAGCAGGAGATATGGCTACACCTTC
V gene: TRBV28
clone size: once
J gene: TRBJ1-2
D gene: -